The next 18 T cell receptor beta chains were all read from a single sample in a study of cytomegalovirus exposure and HLA in healthy donors. Use of 60 Vbeta and 13 Jbeta primers characterized the PCR. Assay: immunoSEQ multiplex PCR; the TCRdb copy retains only in-frame clones and omits some. The repertoire holds some 130,000 clones, with roughly four fifths as singletons. Sequencing was carried out using PBMCs. The receptors were sampled from a female donor in good health and CMV-seropositive.

The rearrangement joins TRBV5-1 to TRBJ1-1; tentatively, D is TRBD1 (5 bases). Between the trimmed V and J ends, which lost 1 base and 0 bases, there was a span of 10 bases. Germline-derived CDR1 and CDR2 are SGHRS and YFSETQ. CDR3 length: 15 residues. DNA for the CDR3: TGCGCCAGCAGCTTGTGGGGGGGGTTGAACACTGAAGCTTTCTTT. Translating it yields CASSLWGGLNTEAFF.

V is TRBV14 and J is TRBJ2-3; D is possibly TRBD2 (6 bases). Deletions cut 5 bases from V and 3 bases from J, with 27 bases between. Germline V gene data show CDR1 as SGHDN and CDR2 as FVKESK. The CDR3 sequence is 19 residues long. The CDR3 spells CASSGSLALQEGITDTQYF. Here the CDR3 DNA reads TGTGCCAGCAGCGGAAGTCTAGCGCTCCAGGAGGGGATTACAGATACGCAGTATTTT.

The chain links TRBV18 to TRBJ2-7, with D perhaps TRBD2 (6 bases). CDR3 size: 13 residues. Germline CDR1 and CDR2: KGHSH and LQKENI. V gave up 3 bases and J gave up 6 bases, with 12 bases separating them. The CDR3 protein is CASSPEEGFEQYF. CDR3 DNA sequence: TGTGCCAGCTCACCCGAGGAGGGGTTCGAGCAGTACTTC.

CDR3 sequence (DNA): TGTGCCAGCAGCTTGGGGGGAGTTGGCACTGAAGCTTTCTTT. This codes for CASSLGGVGTEAFF. V and J are TRBV5-8 and TRBJ1-1; no firm D call. The V gene's germline CDR1 is SGHTS and CDR2 YDEGEE. Trimming pared 0 bases from V and 4 bases from J, leaving 10 bases between. The CDR3 sequence is 14 residues long.

The V and J genes are TRBV10-3 and TRBJ1-2; no clear D gene. Germline V gene data show CDR1 as ENHRY and CDR2 as SYGVKD. Trimming stripped 3 bases from V and 4 bases from J, with 15 bases between. This CDR3 has 15 amino acids. The CDR3 is CAISDPRVSGYGYTF. The CDR3 bases are TGTGCCATCAGTGACCCTCGAGTGTCGGGCTATGGCTACACCTTC.

The chain employs TRBV6-6 and TRBJ2-1; 7 nucleotides agree with TRBD1. V lost 6 bases and J lost 6; bases outside the gene matches: 2. The germline CDR1 and CDR2 sequences are MNHNY and SVGAGI (reference sequence). There are 12 residues in the CDR3. The CDR3: CASSRQGNEQFF. CDR3 DNA sequence: TGTGCCAGCAGCAGACAGGGCAATGAGCAGTTCTTC.

The V gene is TRBV12-5, the J gene TRBJ1-1, with 10 bases fitting TRBD1. V was pared by 4 bases and J by 5 bases, with 22 bases of the junction left unmatched. This CDR3 has 20 amino acids. Germline V lookup: CDR1 LGHNT, CDR2 FRNRAP. The CDR3 loop reads CASGSSPMVGTGDIWTEAFF. CDR3 bases: TGTGCTAGTGGTTCATCCCCGATGGTGGGGACAGGGGATATATGGACTGAAGCTTTCTTT.

V usage is TRBV7-9 and J usage is TRBJ1-3, with D possibly matching TRBD1 (6 bases). Germline-derived CDR1 and CDR2 are SEHNR and FQNEAQ (reference sequence). The CDR3 extends over 13 amino acids. V dropped 6 bases and J dropped 4 bases, with 10 bases sitting between them. CDR3 residues: CASRGGYGNTIYF. As DNA, the CDR3 is TGTGCCAGCAGAGGGGGTTACGGAAACACCATATATTTT.

The V gene is TRBV28, the J gene TRBJ1-2, with 11 positions matching TRBD1. Germline assignment: CDR1 MDHEN and CDR2 SYDVKM. The CDR3 length is 18 residues. The J segment lost 1 base and the V segment lost 5 bases, leaving 12 bases of the junction unmatched. The CDR3 is CASSILGGQGGINYGYTF. The DNA for the CDR3 is TGTGCCAGCAGTATATTAGGGGGACAGGGGGGCATTAACTATGGCTACACCTTC.

This clone was counted only a few times. This chain uses TRBV2 with TRBJ2-5, with D perhaps TRBD1 (5 bases). Germline CDR1 is SNHLY and CDR2 is FYNNEI. The CDR3 is made up of 15 amino acids. The ends were cut back, 8 bases at V and 5 bases at J, with 21 bases in the middle. The CDR3 bases are TGTGCCAGCTTTTCACCAGGGAAGAAATTTGAGACCCAGTACTTC. Translated, it gives CASFSPGKKFETQYF.

The V gene is TRBV11-2, the J gene TRBJ1-4, with 7 bases aligning to TRBD1. The CDR3 consists of 16 residues. V gave up 2 bases and J gave up 3 bases; unmatched junction bases: 6. The V gene's germline CDR1 is SGHAT and CDR2 FQNNGV. The DNA of the CDR3 is TGTGCCAGCAGCTTATCGTCTCAGGGGGCTAATGAAAAACTGTTTTTT. Encoded protein: CASSLSSQGANEKLFF.

This clone was seen once. CDR3 sequence (DNA): TGTGCCAGCAGCTTAGTACCCGGGACTAGCGGCACAGATACGCAGTATTTT. Translating it yields CASSLVPGTSGTDTQYF. The rearrangement links TRBV7-6 to TRBJ2-3, with TRBD2 identical over 10 bases. Trimming at V came to 1 base and at J to 1 base, leaving 5 bases not matched to a gene. The CDR3 runs to 17 residues. Germline V CDR1 and CDR2: SGHVS, FNYEAQ.

The CDR3 sequence is CASSSSFHEQFF. CDR3 DNA sequence: TGTGCCAGCAGCTCCTCCTTCCATGAGCAGTTCTTC. The chain joins TRBV11-3 to TRBJ2-1, with unresolved D. The V gene's germline CDR1 is SGHNT and CDR2 YENEEA. The CDR3 loop spans 12 amino acids. The V gene lost 4 bases and the J gene lost 8 bases, with 9 bases spanning the gap.

The gene calls are TRBV7-2 and TRBJ2-7, with a weak D call TRBD2 (6 bases). Germline V gene data show CDR1 as SGHTA and CDR2 as FQGNSA. V lost 0 bases, J lost 3 bases, and 15 bases lay in between. The CDR3 spans 16 residues. CDR3 DNA sequence: TGTGCCAGCAGCTTAGCCCCGGCGGGATCCGGCTACGAGCAGTACTTC. The encoded protein is CASSLAPAGSGYEQYF.

V is TRBV2 and J is TRBJ2-1; 9 bases fit TRBD1. This CDR3 spans 15 amino acids. Germline V gives CDR1 SNHLY, CDR2 FYNNEI. V lost 7 bases to trimming and J lost 5 bases; unmatched junction nucleotides: 9. The CDR3 DNA reads as TGTGCCAGCACCCCCCGGGACAGGGTGGACAATGAGCAGTTCTTC. Its protein is CASTPRDRVDNEQFF.

The chain couples TRBV27 to TRBJ2-2, with D hard to call. V lost 8 bases and J lost 2, with 12 bases in between. The length of the CDR3 is 14 residues. The germline CDR1 and CDR2 sequences are MNHEY and SMNVEV (reference sequence). CDR3 sequence (DNA): TGTGCCAGCGAAATGGGCTACAACACCGGGGAGCTGTTTTTT. It codes for CASEMGYNTGELFF.

V and J are TRBV5-1 and TRBJ1-2; 8 nucleotides line up with TRBD1. In germline, CDR1 is SGHRS, CDR2 YFSETQ. This CDR3 spans 14 amino acids. V shed 4 bases and J 10 bases; nucleotides not matched to a gene: 12. The CDR3 is CASSLQSQGATYTF. In nucleotides, the CDR3 is TGCGCCAGCAGCCTACAAAGTCAGGGGGCCACCTACACCTTC. Drawing the rest from reference TRBV5-1 and TRBJ1-2, the complete variable domain is KAGVTQTPRYLIKTRGQQVTLSCSPISGHRSVSWYQQTPGQGLQFLFEYFSETQRNKGNFPGRFSGRQFSNSRSEMNVSTLELGDSALYLCASSLQSQGATYTFGSGTRLTVV.

This clone was observed once. V is TRBV11-2 and J is TRBJ2-5; 11 nucleotides align to TRBD1. The CDR3 extends over 16 amino acids. V was clipped by 0 bases and J by 11 bases; unmatched bases: 11. Germline lookup yields CDR1 SGHAT and CDR2 FQNNGV. The CDR3 sequence: CASSLDRGQGAREQYF. In nucleotides, the CDR3 is TGTGCCAGCAGCTTAGATCGAGGACAGGGGGCGCGGGAGCAGTACTTC.